The rows below give T cell receptor beta chains drawn from one sample of a study of T-cell memory formation after mild COVID-19. TCRdb itself ran the 5' RACE reads through MiXCR, one entry per CDR3 protein. The data show about 13,000 distinct CDR3 sequences, with 15% to 20% seen just once and about 60% held by the top ten. Sequences were obtained from PBMCs or a T cell subset sorted from them (not recorded which). These receptors were obtained from a young man who had mild COVID-19 (a few samples of this study predate the infection). Cell type and time point are not known. Both conserved end residues are part of each CDR3. Each record gives: D gene, J gene, clone size, V gene, CDR3 protein, CDR3 DNA. A D gene is named only where the DNA matches it firmly. Clone size appears in some rows only: once, few, many, or a class for an expanded clone.

d_gene: NA; j_gene: TRBJ2-7; abundance: few; v_gene: TRBV30; CDR3aa: CACGGTSSYEQYF; CDR3nt: TGTGCCTGCGGGGGAACGAGCTCCTACGAGCAGTACTTC
d_gene: TRBD2; j_gene: TRBJ2-1; abundance: many; v_gene: TRBV7-9; CDR3aa: CASSPTAGGNEQFF; CDR3nt: TGTGCCAGCAGTCCCACTGCGGGGGGCAATGAGCAGTTCTTC
d_gene: TRBD1; j_gene: TRBJ2-1; abundance: many; v_gene: TRBV5-1; CDR3aa: CASSWDAGTGRNEQFF; CDR3nt: TGCGCCAGCAGCTGGGACGCCGGGACAGGGAGGAATGAGCAGTTCTTC
d_gene: NA; j_gene: TRBJ1-1; abundance: many; v_gene: TRBV7-2; CDR3aa: CASSFPGFMNTEAFF; CDR3nt: TGTGCCAGCAGCTTCCCAGGGTTCATGAACACTGAAGCTTTCTTT
d_gene: NA; j_gene: TRBJ2-1; abundance: many; v_gene: TRBV27; CDR3aa: CASSLGWTPYNEQFF; CDR3nt: TGTGCCAGCAGTTTAGGTTGGACGCCCTACAATGAGCAGTTCTTC
d_gene: NA; j_gene: TRBJ2-4; abundance: many; v_gene: TRBV7-9; CDR3aa: CASSSQRGGIQYF; CDR3nt: TGTGCCAGCAGCTCACAAAGGGGGGGCATTCAGTACTTC
d_gene: NA; j_gene: TRBJ2-7; abundance: many; v_gene: TRBV5-1; CDR3aa: CASSSWGAYDEQYF; CDR3nt: TGCGCCAGCAGCTCCTGGGGTGCATACGACGAGCAGTACTTC
d_gene: NA; j_gene: TRBJ1-6; abundance: many; v_gene: TRBV10-3; CDR3aa: CAISEASGFNSPLHF; CDR3nt: TGTGCCATCAGTGAGGCTTCAGGGTTTAATTCACCCCTCCACTTT
d_gene: NA; j_gene: TRBJ2-1; abundance: NA; v_gene: TRBV5-1; CDR3aa: CASSSRPQGHEQFF; CDR3nt: TGCGCCAGCAGCTCTAGGCCCCAGGGGCATGAGCAGTTCTTC
d_gene: TRBD1; j_gene: TRBJ1-5; abundance: few; v_gene: TRBV6-2/TRBV6-3; CDR3aa: CASRPGTGGNQPQHF; CDR3nt: TGTGCCAGCAGGCCCGGGACAGGGGGCAATCAGCCCCAGCATTTT
d_gene: NA; j_gene: TRBJ2-1; abundance: many; v_gene: TRBV2; CDR3aa: CASRANRAGMVSYNEQFF; CDR3nt: TGTGCCAGCAGGGCCAACAGGGCGGGTATGGTCTCCTACAATGAGCAGTTCTTC
d_gene: NA; j_gene: TRBJ2-3; abundance: NA; v_gene: TRBV2; CDR3aa: CATTPEGHTDTQYF; CDR3nt: TGTGCCACCACCCCCGAGGGGCACACAGATACGCAGTATTTT
d_gene: NA; j_gene: TRBJ1-6; abundance: medium-sized; v_gene: TRBV11-2; CDR3aa: CASSFGPSSYNSPLHF; CDR3nt: TGTGCCAGCAGCTTCGGGCCGAGCTCCTATAATTCACCCCTCCACTTT
d_gene: NA; j_gene: TRBJ2-3; abundance: NA; v_gene: TRBV12-3/TRBV12-4; CDR3aa: CASSSRQDVSTDTQYF; CDR3nt: TGTGCCAGCAGTTCACGCCAGGACGTGAGCACAGATACGCAGTATTTT
d_gene: TRBD2; j_gene: TRBJ2-3; abundance: NA; v_gene: TRBV6-5; CDR3aa: CASRRAGGTTDTQYF; CDR3nt: TGTGCCAGCAGACGAGCGGGGGGGACCACAGATACGCAGTATTTT
d_gene: NA; j_gene: TRBJ1-1; abundance: many; v_gene: TRBV20-1; CDR3aa: CSARDLNRTFLKAFF; CDR3nt: TGCAGTGCTAGAGATTTAAACAGAACCTTCTTGAAAGCTTTCTTT
d_gene: TRBD1; j_gene: TRBJ2-3; abundance: many; v_gene: TRBV10-3; CDR3aa: CAISAAGGFTDTQYF; CDR3nt: TGTGCCATCAGTGCTGCAGGGGGCTTCACAGATACGCAGTATTTT
d_gene: NA; j_gene: TRBJ1-1; abundance: many; v_gene: TRBV30; CDR3aa: CACIRDPGAEAFF; CDR3nt: TGTGCCTGTATCCGGGACCCTGGAGCTGAAGCTTTCTTT
d_gene: TRBD2; j_gene: TRBJ2-3; abundance: many; v_gene: TRBV4-1; CDR3aa: CASSPRDYTDTQYF; CDR3nt: TGCGCCAGCAGCCCCCGGGACTACACAGATACGCAGTATTTT
d_gene: NA; j_gene: TRBJ1-1; abundance: many; v_gene: TRBV6-2/TRBV6-3; CDR3aa: CAIRGGAHWDTEAFF; CDR3nt: TGTGCCATCCGTGGGGGGGCCCACTGGGACACTGAAGCTTTCTTT
d_gene: NA; j_gene: TRBJ2-5; abundance: NA; v_gene: TRBV5-1; CDR3aa: CASSLEVVPRRGQETQYF; CDR3nt: TGCGCCAGCAGCTTGGAGGTCGTTCCTAGGCGAGGCCAAGAGACCCAGTACTTC
d_gene: NA; j_gene: TRBJ1-1; abundance: NA; v_gene: TRBV19; CDR3aa: CASSDGFDTEAFF; CDR3nt: TGTGCCAGTAGCGACGGGTTTGACACTGAAGCTTTCTTT
d_gene: NA; j_gene: TRBJ1-5; abundance: many; v_gene: TRBV4-3; CDR3aa: CASSPWRGVQPQHF; CDR3nt: TGCGCCAGCAGCCCGTGGAGAGGGGTACAGCCCCAGCATTTT
d_gene: TRBD1; j_gene: TRBJ1-6; abundance: NA; v_gene: TRBV11-1; CDR3aa: CASSADGRGYLFEDSPLHF; CDR3nt: TGTGCCAGCAGCGCAGACGGCAGGGGGTACCTTTTTGAGGATTCACCCCTCCACTTT
d_gene: TRBD2; j_gene: TRBJ2-2; abundance: many; v_gene: TRBV7-3; CDR3aa: CASSHLGGGYTGELFF; CDR3nt: TGTGCCAGCAGCCACTTGGGCGGGGGGTACACCGGGGAGCTGTTTTTT
d_gene: NA; j_gene: TRBJ1-2; abundance: NA; v_gene: TRBV5-5; CDR3aa: CAFLGYDGYTF; CDR3nt: TGTGCCTTCTTAGGATACGATGGCTACACCTTC
d_gene: TRBD1; j_gene: TRBJ2-7; abundance: many; v_gene: TRBV20-1; CDR3aa: CSPRDRRSYEQYF; CDR3nt: TGCAGCCCTCGGGACAGGAGATCCTACGAGCAGTACTTC
d_gene: NA; j_gene: TRBJ2-3; abundance: many; v_gene: TRBV28; CDR3aa: CASSLWGPSDTQYF; CDR3nt: TGTGCCAGCAGTTTGTGGGGACCCTCAGATACGCAGTATTTT
d_gene: NA; j_gene: TRBJ1-2; abundance: NA; v_gene: TRBV5-1; CDR3aa: CASSLPRSSYGYTF; CDR3nt: TGCGCCAGCAGCTTGCCCAGAAGCTCCTATGGCTACACCTTC
d_gene: TRBD1; j_gene: TRBJ2-1; abundance: few; v_gene: TRBV6-5; CDR3aa: CASSPNADRGRWYNEQFF; CDR3nt: TGTGCCAGCAGCCCCAACGCCGACAGGGGAAGGTGGTACAATGAGCAGTTCTTC
d_gene: NA; j_gene: TRBJ1-2; abundance: NA; v_gene: TRBV2; CDR3aa: CASSAGSGGYGYTF; CDR3nt: TGTGCCAGCTCTGCAGGGTCCGGGGGCTATGGCTACACCTTC